Sequencing of this T cell receptor (beta chain) was carried out in a study of blood T cell repertoires in COVID-19. About the research overall: Sample material is recorded as cDNA or gDNA derived from T cells, B-cell-depleted T cells, or PBMCs.

V shed 6 bases and J 2 bases; nucleotides not matched to a gene: 7. The CDR3 extends over 15 amino acids. Germline values: CDR1 MNHEY, CDR2 SVGAGI. Generated by immunoSEQ multiplex PCR, the TCRdb table keeps only in-frame clones and is missing some. There are roughly 410,000 clones in the sample; 75% to 90% occur only once, and about 1.6% lies in the top ten. This chain joins TRBV6-5 and TRBJ1-2, with 9 bases aligning to TRBD1. This TCR came from a woman in her thirties or forties with COVID-19, enrolled during active disease. Sequenced material: peripheral blood. Here the CDR3 DNA reads TGTGCCAGCAGAACCTCGGGACAGGGAAACTATGGCTACACCTTC. Amino acid sequence: CASRTSGQGNYGYTF.